The 25 T cell receptor beta chains listed next were all sequenced from one sample in a study of control samples from healthy donors and cancer patients (dated by TCRdb to about 2020). Library preparation employed the immunoSEQ multiplex PCR assay. TCRdb stores this immuneACCESS table with in-frame sequences only. Part of the clones is absent; in the studies checked, under half of the shortfall reflects unresolved V genes, and no reason is known for the rest. This sample is represented by 80,000 or so clones; roughly nine tenths of them were singletons. Around 6% of the sample goes to the ten largest clones. The specimen was blood. These receptors all come from a man between 45 and 60 years old in good health.

CDR3 region: CASKPRDRREQTQYF. CDR3 DNA: TGTGCCAGCAAGCCCCGGGACAGGAGGGAGCAGACCCAGTACTTC. The chain is built from TRBV27 and TRBJ2-5; 8 bases line up with TRBD1. Germline CDR1 reads MNHEY; CDR2 reads SMNVEV (reference sequence). J lost 6 bases, V lost 7 bases, and 13 bases had no gene match. This CDR3 contains 15 residues.

The chain combines TRBV19 with TRBJ1-1, with 10 bases lining up with TRBD1. From germline, CDR1 is LNHDA and CDR2 SQIVND (reference sequence). This CDR3 is built from 15 residues. V lost 5 bases, J lost 5 bases, and 8 bases stayed unmatched. CDR3 nucleotide sequence: TGTGCCAGTAGTTCTACCGGGACAGGGGTGACTGAAGCTTTCTTT. This codes for CASSSTGTGVTEAFF.

The chain is built from TRBV20-1 and TRBJ1-4; D call uncertain. This CDR3 has 14 amino acids. The ends were cut back, 3 bases at V and 5 bases at J, with 13 bases in the middle. Germline CDR1 reads DFQATT; CDR2 reads SNEGSKA (reference sequence). The CDR3 DNA follows: TGCAGTGCTAGTACCCCCTCGGGAAATGAAAAACTGTTTTTT. Its protein is CSASTPSGNEKLFF.

The chain recombines TRBV30 with TRBJ2-7; D remains unclear. CDR1 and CDR2 from the germline V gene are GTSNPN and SVGIG (reference sequence). The CDR3 has 11 amino acids. V was shortened by 2 bases and J by 5 bases, with 7 bases between the two germline ends. This CDR3 is CAWSIVDEQYF. CDR3 in DNA: TGTGCCTGGAGTATCGTCGACGAGCAGTACTTC.

The chain is built from TRBV4-1 and TRBJ2-7; TRBD1 agrees at 7 bases. Germline assignment: CDR1 MGHRA and CDR2 YSYEKL. Trimming took 4 bases from V and 5 from J; bases not matched to a gene: 11. CDR3 length equals 15 residues. The CDR3 DNA follows: TGCGCCAGCAGCCCACTGAGAGACAGGGTCGACGAGCAGTACTTC. This sequence encodes CASSPLRDRVDEQYF.

The chain employs TRBV6-5 and TRBJ1-2; weak D call: TRBD1 (6 bases). Looked up from germline, CDR1 is MNHEY and CDR2 is SVGAGI. This CDR3 comprises 16 residues. Trimming left V 2 bases short and J 1 base short, with 14 bases between. This CDR3 is CASSYAPGGGNYGYTF. DNA for the CDR3: TGTGCCAGCAGTTACGCCCCGGGGGGCGGTAACTATGGCTACACCTTC.

The chain joins TRBV27 to TRBJ2-7; D is perhaps TRBD1 (6 bases). V was cut by 0 bases and J by 0 bases, with 9 bases left in between. Per the germline V gene, CDR1 is MNHEY and CDR2 is SMNVEV (reference sequence). This CDR3 comprises 15 residues. DNA of the CDR3: TGTGCCAGCAGTTTATCGATCAGGGGCTCCTACGAGCAGTACTTC. Translation gives CASSLSIRGSYEQYF.

Only one count was recorded for this clone. The chain carries TRBV29-1 and TRBJ2-2, with D maybe TRBD2 (5 bases). CDR1 and CDR2 (germline): SQVTM, ANQGSEA. This CDR3 has 16 amino acids. V lost 3 bases to trimming and J lost 4 bases, with 18 bases between them. In DNA, the CDR3 is TGCAGCGTTGACCCCGGGGTTGGGGTAGGCACCGGGGAGCTGTTTTTT. Translating gives CSVDPGVGVGTGELFF.

This chain uses TRBV18 with TRBJ2-7; D remains ambiguous. CDR3 size: 12 residues. Between the trimmed V and J ends, which lost 1 base and 6 bases, there was a span of 7 bases. CDR1 is KGHSH, CDR2 LQKENI, per germline. As DNA, the CDR3 is TGTGCCAGCTCACCACTAGTGGGCGAGCAGTACTTC. It specifies CASSPLVGEQYF.

The V gene is TRBV19, the J gene TRBJ2-1; 7 bases line up with TRBD2. V shed 5 bases and J 0 bases; nucleotides not matched to a gene: 7. Germline V gene lookup returns CDR1 LNHDA and CDR2 SQIVND (reference sequence). The CDR3 is 16 amino acids. CDR3 in DNA: TGTGCCAGTAGTTTGGGACTACCGAGCTCCTACAATGAGCAGTTCTTC. This codes for CASSLGLPSSYNEQFF.

The chain combines TRBV5-4 with TRBJ2-7; a weak D match, TRBD2 (5 bases). The germline V and J ends were trimmed by 4 bases and 2 bases, with 16 bases remaining between them. The germline V gene has CDR1 SGHNT and CDR2 YYREEE (reference sequence). This CDR3 comprises 15 residues. Here the CDR3 DNA reads TGTGCCAGCAGCACCCGACGGACGGGAACCTACGAGCAGTACTTC. Translating gives CASSTRRTGTYEQYF. Together with reference TRBV5-4 and TRBJ2-7, the CDR3 gives the full variable domain: ETGVTQSPTHLIKTRGQQVTLRCSSQSGHNTVSWYQQALGQGPQFIFQYYREEENGRGNFPPRFSGLQFPNYSSELNVNALELDDSALYLCASSTRRTGTYEQYFGPGTRLTVT.

The CDR3 DNA sequence: TGTGCCAGCAGCGCCTTCGACTATGGCTACACCTTC. It codes for CASSAFDYGYTF. The chain recombines TRBV28 with TRBJ1-2; D uncertain. This CDR3 has 12 amino acids. Germline V CDR1 and CDR2: MDHEN, SYDVKM. Trimming removed 6 bases from V and 3 bases from J, with 8 bases in between.

This sequence joins TRBV19 and TRBJ2-5, with D perhaps TRBD1 (5 bases). Trimming took off 7 bases at V and 5 bases at J, with 17 bases between the two ends. The CDR3 is 14 amino acids. Germline CDR1 LNHDA, CDR2 SQIVND (reference sequence). CDR3 nucleotide sequence: TGTGCCAGTACCGAACCAGGGATTCGGGAGACCCAGTACTTC. This translates into CASTEPGIRETQYF.

The chain joins TRBV10-1 to TRBJ2-1; 9 bases match TRBD1. V trimming: 2 bases; J trimming: 2 bases; junction bases outside the gene matches: 4. This CDR3 comprises 16 residues. Germline CDR1 WNHNN, CDR2 SYGVQD (reference sequence). CDR3 region: CASSEIGTGTYNEQFF. The CDR3 DNA sequence: TGCGCCAGCAGTGAGATAGGGACAGGGACCTACAATGAGCAGTTCTTC.

The genes are TRBV28 and TRBJ1-5; D not resolved. The CDR3 contains 13 residues. V was clipped by 5 bases and J by 11 bases, with 16 bases between them. In germline, CDR1 is MDHEN, CDR2 SYDVKM. The CDR3 nucleotides are TGTGCCAGCAGTCAAGGGTACGTCGGGTCCCAGCATTTT. This encodes CASSQGYVGSQHF. Complete variable domain (other parts from reference TRBV28 and TRBJ1-5): DVKVTQSSRYLVKRTGEKVFLECVQDMDHENMFWYRQDPGLGLRLIYFSYDVKMKEKGDIPEGYSVSREKKERFSLILESASTNQTSMYLCASSQGYVGSQHFGDGTRLSIL.

The chain combines TRBV4-2 with TRBJ2-7; D is uncertain. V lost 0 bases and J 2 bases, leaving 17 bases between the germline ends. The length of the CDR3 is 17 residues. Germline loops: CDR1 LGHNA, CDR2 YNFKEQ. Written as DNA, the CDR3 is TGTGCCAGCAGCCAAGACTGGTTTTGGGGATTGACCTACGAGCAGTACTTC. As protein: CASSQDWFWGLTYEQYF.

The chain is built from TRBV25-1 and TRBJ1-4, with D unresolved. V lost 6 bases to trimming and J lost 4 bases, with 9 bases between them. Germline CDR1 reads MGHDK; CDR2 reads SYGVNS. The CDR3 sequence is 13 residues long. CDR3 DNA: TGTGCCAGCAGGTCGGATCTTAATGAAAAACTGTTTTTT. Translation: CASRSDLNEKLFF. Together with reference TRBV25-1 and TRBJ1-4, the CDR3 gives the full variable domain: EADIYQTPRYLVIGTGKKITLECSQTMGHDKMYWYQQDPGMELHLIHYSYGVNSTEKGDLSSESTVSRIRTEHFPLTLESARPSHTSQYLCASRSDLNEKLFFGSGTQLSVL.

This chain connects TRBV27 to TRBJ2-1; the D gene is possibly TRBD2 (5 bases). The CDR3 runs 13 residues. Germline assignment: CDR1 MNHEY and CDR2 SMNVEV (reference sequence). The V end lost 3 bases, the J end lost 7 bases, and 10 bases lay between the germline ends. The CDR3 here is CASSFSGRNEQFF. The CDR3 DNA sequence: TGTGCCAGCAGTTTCAGCGGACGTAATGAGCAGTTCTTC.

V and J are TRBV19 and TRBJ1-6, with D unresolved. From germline, CDR1 is LNHDA and CDR2 SQIVND (reference sequence). The V gene lost 5 bases and the J gene lost 13 bases, with 18 bases spanning the gap. The CDR3 is made up of 14 amino acids. As DNA, the CDR3 is TGTGCCAGTAGTCCGTGGACGGTGGATGCTCCCCTCCACTTT. Translated: CASSPWTVDAPLHF.

DNA for the CDR3: TGTGCCTGGAAATACGGACCTGAAGCTTTCTTT. This encodes CAWKYGPEAFF. The chain is built from TRBV30 and TRBJ1-1; the D is unclear. The germline CDR1 and CDR2 sequences are GTSNPN and SVGIG (reference sequence). The CDR3 has 11 amino acids. Trimming took 4 bases from V and 6 from J, leaving 9 bases between them. Based on the CDR3 plus reference TRBV30 and TRBJ1-1, the full variable domain is SQTIHQWPATLVQPVGSPLSLECTVEGTSNPNLYWYRQAAGRGLQLLFYSVGIGQISSEVPQNLSASRPQDRQFILSSKKLLLSDSGFYLCAWKYGPEAFFGQGTRLTVV.

Written as DNA, the CDR3 is TGTGCCACCAGCAGAGAAGGGACCGGCCGGGGCTACACCTTC. The encoded protein is CATSREGTGRGYTF. The rearrangement links TRBV15 to TRBJ1-2; perhaps TRBD1 as D (5 bases). The CDR3 covers 14 residues. Germline-derived CDR1 and CDR2 are LNHNV and YYDKDF (reference sequence). V was shortened by 0 bases and J by 8 bases, with 13 bases between the two germline ends.

This chain connects TRBV10-3 to TRBJ2-1; 11 nucleotides match TRBD2. The germline V gene has CDR1 ENHRY and CDR2 SYGVKD. V was pared by 4 bases and J by 5 bases, with 1 base of the junction left unmatched. This CDR3 spans 14 amino acids. DNA of the CDR3: TGTGCCATCAGTGTAGCGGGGGGGGACAATGAGCAGTTCTTC. As protein: CAISVAGGDNEQFF.

V and J are TRBV5-1 and TRBJ2-3; TRBD2 is a possible D gene (6 bases). CDR1 and CDR2 from the germline V gene are SGHRS and YFSETQ. This CDR3 has 11 residues. Trimming took 5 bases from V and 6 from J, leaving 7 bases between them. The DNA of the CDR3 is TGCGCCAGCAGAAGCGGGGATACGCAGTATTTT. Translation gives CASRSGDTQYF. The full variable domain, in which reference TRBV5-1 and TRBJ2-3 provide the parts outside the CDR3, is KAGVTQTPRYLIKTRGQQVTLSCSPISGHRSVSWYQQTPGQGLQFLFEYFSETQRNKGNFPGRFSGRQFSNSRSEMNVSTLELGDSALYLCASRSGDTQYFGPGTRLTVL.

This rearrangement joins TRBV3-1 (or the pseudogene TRBV3-2) to TRBJ2-7; TRBD1 is a possible D gene (5 bases). CDR1 is LGHDT and CDR2 is YNNKEL in the germline V gene (reference sequence). V lost 2 bases to trimming and J lost 2 bases, with 7 bases between them. CDR3 length equals 13 residues. This CDR3 reads CASSQNRPYEQYF. The CDR3, as DNA: TGTGCCAGCAGCCAAAACAGGCCCTACGAGCAGTACTTC.

This clone came up once. The DNA for the CDR3 is TGTGCCAGTAGTATCTCCGGGGCCTCCCCAGATACGCAGTATTTT. This codes for CASSISGASPDTQYF. The rearrangement uses TRBV19 and TRBJ2-3; either TRBD1 or TRBD2 may supply D (5 bases each). There are 15 residues in the CDR3. Trimming left V 3 bases short and J 4 bases short, with 14 bases between. Germline-derived CDR1 and CDR2 are LNHDA and SQIVND (reference sequence).